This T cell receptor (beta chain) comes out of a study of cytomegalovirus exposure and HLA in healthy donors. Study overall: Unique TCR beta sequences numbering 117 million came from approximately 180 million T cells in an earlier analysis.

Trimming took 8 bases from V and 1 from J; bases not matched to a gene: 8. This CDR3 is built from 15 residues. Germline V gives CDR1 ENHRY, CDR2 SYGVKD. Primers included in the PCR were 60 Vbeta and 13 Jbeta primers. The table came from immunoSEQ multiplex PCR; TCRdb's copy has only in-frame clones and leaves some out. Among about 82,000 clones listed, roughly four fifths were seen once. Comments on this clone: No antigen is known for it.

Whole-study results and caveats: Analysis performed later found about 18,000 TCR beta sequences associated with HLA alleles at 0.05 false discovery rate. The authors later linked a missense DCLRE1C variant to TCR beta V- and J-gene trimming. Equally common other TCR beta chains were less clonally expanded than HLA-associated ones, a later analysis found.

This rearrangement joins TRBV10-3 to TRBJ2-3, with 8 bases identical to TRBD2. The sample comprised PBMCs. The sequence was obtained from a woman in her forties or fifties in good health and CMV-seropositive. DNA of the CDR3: TGTGCCATCGGGAGAACTAGCGGAGGCACAGATACGCAGTATTTT. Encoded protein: CAIGRTSGGTDTQYF.